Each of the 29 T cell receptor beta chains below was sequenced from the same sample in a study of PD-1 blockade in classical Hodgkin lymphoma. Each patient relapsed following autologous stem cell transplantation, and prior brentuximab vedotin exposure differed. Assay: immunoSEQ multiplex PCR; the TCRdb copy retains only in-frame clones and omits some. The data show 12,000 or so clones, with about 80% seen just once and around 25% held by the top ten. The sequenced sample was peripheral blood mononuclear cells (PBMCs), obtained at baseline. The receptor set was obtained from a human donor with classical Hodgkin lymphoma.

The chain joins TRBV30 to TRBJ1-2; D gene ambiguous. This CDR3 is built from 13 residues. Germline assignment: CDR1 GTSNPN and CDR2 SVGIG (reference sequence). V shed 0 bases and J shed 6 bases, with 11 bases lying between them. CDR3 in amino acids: CAWSVLGSNGYTF. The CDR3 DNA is TGTGCCTGGAGTGTTCTAGGGTCCAATGGCTACACCTTC.

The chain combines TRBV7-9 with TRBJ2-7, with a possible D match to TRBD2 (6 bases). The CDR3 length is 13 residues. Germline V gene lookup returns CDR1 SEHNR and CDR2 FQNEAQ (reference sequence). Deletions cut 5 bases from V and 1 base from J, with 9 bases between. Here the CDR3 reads CASSVTSSYEQYF. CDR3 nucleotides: TGTGCCAGCAGCGTGACTAGTTCCTACGAGCAGTACTTC.

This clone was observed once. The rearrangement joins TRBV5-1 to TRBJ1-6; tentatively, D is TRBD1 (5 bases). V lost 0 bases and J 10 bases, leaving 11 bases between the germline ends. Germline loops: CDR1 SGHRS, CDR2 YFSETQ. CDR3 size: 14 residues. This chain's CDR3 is CASSLDRSLSPLHF. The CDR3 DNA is TGCGCCAGCAGCTTGGACAGGTCACTGTCACCCCTCCACTTT.

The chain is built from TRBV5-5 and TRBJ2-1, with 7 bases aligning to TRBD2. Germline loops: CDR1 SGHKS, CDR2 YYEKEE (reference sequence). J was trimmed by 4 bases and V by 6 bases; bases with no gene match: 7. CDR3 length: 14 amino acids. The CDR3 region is CASTSGAQYNEQFF. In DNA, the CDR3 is TGTGCCAGCACGAGCGGGGCTCAGTACAATGAGCAGTTCTTC.

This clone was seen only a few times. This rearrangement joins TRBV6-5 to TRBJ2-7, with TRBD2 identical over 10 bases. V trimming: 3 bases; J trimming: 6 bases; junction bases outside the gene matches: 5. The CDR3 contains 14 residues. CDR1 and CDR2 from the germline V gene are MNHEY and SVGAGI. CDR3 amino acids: CASSYSSGSGEQYF. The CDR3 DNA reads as TGTGCCAGCAGTTATTCTAGCGGGAGTGGCGAGCAGTACTTC.

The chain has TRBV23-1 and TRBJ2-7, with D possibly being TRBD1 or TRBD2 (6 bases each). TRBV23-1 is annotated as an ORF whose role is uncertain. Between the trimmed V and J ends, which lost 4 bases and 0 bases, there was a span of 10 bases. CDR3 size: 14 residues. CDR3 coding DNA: TGCGCCAGCAGTCTCCGGGGGCTCTCCTACGAGCAGTACGTC. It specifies CASSLRGLSYEQYV.

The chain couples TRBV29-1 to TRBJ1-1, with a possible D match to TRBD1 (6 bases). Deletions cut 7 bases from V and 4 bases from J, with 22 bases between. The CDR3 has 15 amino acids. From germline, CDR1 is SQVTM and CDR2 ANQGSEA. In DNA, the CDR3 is TGCAGCGGCCTACAGGGCAGTGTTTTACGCACTGAAGCTTTCTTT. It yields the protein CSGLQGSVLRTEAFF. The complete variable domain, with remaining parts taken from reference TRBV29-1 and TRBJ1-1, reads SAVISQKPSRDICQRGTSLTIQCQVDSQVTMMFWYRQQPGQSLTLIATANQGSEATYESGFVIDKFPISRPNLTFSTLTVSNMSPEDSSIYLCSGLQGSVLRTEAFFGQGTRLTVV.

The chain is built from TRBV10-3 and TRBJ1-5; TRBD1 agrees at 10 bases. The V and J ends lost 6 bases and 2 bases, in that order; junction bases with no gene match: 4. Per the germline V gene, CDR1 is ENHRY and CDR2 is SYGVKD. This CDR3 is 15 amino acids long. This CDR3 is CAIREGQGRNQPQHF. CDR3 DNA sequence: TGTGCCATCAGGGAGGGACAGGGGCGCAATCAGCCCCAGCATTTT.

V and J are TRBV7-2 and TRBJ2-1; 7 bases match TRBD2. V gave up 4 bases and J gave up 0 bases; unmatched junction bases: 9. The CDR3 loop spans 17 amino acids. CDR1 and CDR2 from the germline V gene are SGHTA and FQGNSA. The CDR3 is CASSSPGGLSSYNEQFF. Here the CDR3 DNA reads TGTGCCAGCAGCTCACCGGGGGGACTGAGCTCCTACAATGAGCAGTTCTTC. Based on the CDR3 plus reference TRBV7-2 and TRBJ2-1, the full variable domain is GAGVSQSPSNKVTEKGKDVELRCDPISGHTALYWYRQSLGQGLEFLIYFQGNSAPDKSGLPSDRFSAERTGGSVSTLTIQRTQQEDSAVYLCASSSPGGLSSYNEQFFGPGTRLTVL.

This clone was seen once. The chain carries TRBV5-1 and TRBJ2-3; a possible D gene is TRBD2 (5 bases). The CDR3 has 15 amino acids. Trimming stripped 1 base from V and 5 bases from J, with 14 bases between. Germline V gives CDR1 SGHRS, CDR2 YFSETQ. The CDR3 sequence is CASSLRGTARDTQYF. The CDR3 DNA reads TGCGCCAGCAGCTTGCGGGGTACCGCGAGAGATACGCAGTATTTT.

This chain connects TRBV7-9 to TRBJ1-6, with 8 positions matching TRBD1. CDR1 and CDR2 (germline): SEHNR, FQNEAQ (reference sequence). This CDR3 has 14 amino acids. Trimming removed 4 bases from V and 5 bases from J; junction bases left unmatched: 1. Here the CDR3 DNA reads TGTGCCAGCAGCTGGGGACAGGATAATTCACCCCTCCACTTT. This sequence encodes CASSWGQDNSPLHF.

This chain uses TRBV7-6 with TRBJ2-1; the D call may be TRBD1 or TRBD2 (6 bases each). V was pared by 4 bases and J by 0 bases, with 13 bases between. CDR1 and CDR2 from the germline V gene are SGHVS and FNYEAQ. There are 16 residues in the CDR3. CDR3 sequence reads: CASSSMPGASYNEQFF. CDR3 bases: TGTGCCAGCAGCTCTATGCCGGGGGCCTCCTACAATGAGCAGTTCTTC.

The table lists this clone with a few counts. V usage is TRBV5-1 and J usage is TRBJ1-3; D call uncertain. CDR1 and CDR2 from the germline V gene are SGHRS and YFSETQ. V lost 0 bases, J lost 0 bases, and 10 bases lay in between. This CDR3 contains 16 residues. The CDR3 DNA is TGCGCCAGCAGCTTGGTAGACGCATCCTCTGGAAACACCATATATTTT. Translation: CASSLVDASSGNTIYF.

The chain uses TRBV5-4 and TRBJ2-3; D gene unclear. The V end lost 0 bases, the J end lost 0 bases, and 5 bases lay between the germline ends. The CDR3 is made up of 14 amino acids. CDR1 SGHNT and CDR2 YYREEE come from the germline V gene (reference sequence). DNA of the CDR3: TGTGCCAGCAGCTTGGACGGGAGCACAGATACGCAGTATTTT. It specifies CASSLDGSTDTQYF.

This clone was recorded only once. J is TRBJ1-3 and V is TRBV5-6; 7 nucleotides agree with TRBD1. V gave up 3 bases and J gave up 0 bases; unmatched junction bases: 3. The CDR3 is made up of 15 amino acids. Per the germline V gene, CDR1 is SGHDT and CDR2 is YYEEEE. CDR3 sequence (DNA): TGTGCCAGCAGCTCGAACAGGGGCTCTGGAAACACCATATATTTT. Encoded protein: CASSSNRGSGNTIYF.

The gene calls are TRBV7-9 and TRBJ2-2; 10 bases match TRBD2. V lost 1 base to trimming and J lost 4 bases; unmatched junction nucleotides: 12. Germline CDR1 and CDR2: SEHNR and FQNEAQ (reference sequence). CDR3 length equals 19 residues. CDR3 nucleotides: TGTGCCAGCAGCTTAGGAGTCCTGGTAGCGGGGGGCCTCACCGGGGAGCTGTTTTTT. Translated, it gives CASSLGVLVAGGLTGELFF.

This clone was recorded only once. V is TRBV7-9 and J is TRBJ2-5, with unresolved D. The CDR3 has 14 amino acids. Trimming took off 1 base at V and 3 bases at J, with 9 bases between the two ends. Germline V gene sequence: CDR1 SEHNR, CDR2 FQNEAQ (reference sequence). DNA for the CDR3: TGTGCCAGCAGCTTAGACGCTCGGAAAGAGACCCAGTACTTC. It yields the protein CASSLDARKETQYF.

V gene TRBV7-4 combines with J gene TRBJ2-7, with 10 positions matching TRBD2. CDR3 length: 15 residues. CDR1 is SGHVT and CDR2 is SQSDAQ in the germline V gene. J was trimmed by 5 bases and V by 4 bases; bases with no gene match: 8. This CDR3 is CASSSQRGGPNEQYV. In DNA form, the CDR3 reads TGTGCCAGCAGCTCCCAGCGGGGGGGCCCGAACGAGCAGTACGTC.

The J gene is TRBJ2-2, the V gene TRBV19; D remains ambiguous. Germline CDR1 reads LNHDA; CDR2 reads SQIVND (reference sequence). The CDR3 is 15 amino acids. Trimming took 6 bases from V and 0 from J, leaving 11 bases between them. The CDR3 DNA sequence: TGTGCCAGTAGGTTTCACAACCCGAACACCGGGGAGCTGTTTTTT. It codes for CASRFHNPNTGELFF.

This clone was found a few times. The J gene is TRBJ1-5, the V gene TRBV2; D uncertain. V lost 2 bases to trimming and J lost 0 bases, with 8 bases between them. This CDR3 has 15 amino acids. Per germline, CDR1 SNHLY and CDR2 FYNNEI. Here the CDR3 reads CASSEQRNSNQPQHF. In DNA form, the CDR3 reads TGTGCCAGCAGTGAACAGCGAAATAGCAATCAGCCCCAGCATTTT.

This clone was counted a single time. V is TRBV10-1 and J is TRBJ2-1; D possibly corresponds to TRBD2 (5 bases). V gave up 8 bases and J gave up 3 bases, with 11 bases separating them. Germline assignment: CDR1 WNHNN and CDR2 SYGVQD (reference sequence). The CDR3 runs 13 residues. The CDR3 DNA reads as TGCGCCAGCTCCGGACGGGGCTACAATGAGCAGTTCTTC. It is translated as CASSGRGYNEQFF.

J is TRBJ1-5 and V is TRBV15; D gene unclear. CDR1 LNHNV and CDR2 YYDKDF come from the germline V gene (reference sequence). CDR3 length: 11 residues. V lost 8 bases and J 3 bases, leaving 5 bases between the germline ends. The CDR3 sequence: CATGNNQPQHF. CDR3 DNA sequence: TGTGCCACCGGAAACAATCAGCCCCAGCATTTT.

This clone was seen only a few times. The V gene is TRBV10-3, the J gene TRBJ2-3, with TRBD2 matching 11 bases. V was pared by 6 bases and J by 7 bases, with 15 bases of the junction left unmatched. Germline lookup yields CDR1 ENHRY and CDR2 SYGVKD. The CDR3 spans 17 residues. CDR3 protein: CAISESLAGGKSNTQYF. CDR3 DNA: TGTGCCATCAGCGAATCTCTAGCGGGGGGAAAGTCGAATACGCAGTATTTT.

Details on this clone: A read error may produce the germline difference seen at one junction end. The CDR3 DNA is TGTGCCACCAGCAGAGAGAGCCCAACTGTTTTT. It codes for CATSRESPTVF. This chain connects TRBV15 to TRBJ1-4, with D unresolved. The CDR3 is 11 amino acids. CDR1 and CDR2 from the germline V gene are LNHNV and YYDKDF (reference sequence).

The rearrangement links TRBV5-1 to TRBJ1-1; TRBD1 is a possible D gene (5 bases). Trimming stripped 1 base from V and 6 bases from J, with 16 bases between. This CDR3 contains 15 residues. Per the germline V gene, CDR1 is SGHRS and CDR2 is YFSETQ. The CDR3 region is CASSLTPGLIPEAFF. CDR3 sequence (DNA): TGCGCCAGCAGCTTGACGCCAGGGTTGATCCCTGAAGCTTTCTTT.

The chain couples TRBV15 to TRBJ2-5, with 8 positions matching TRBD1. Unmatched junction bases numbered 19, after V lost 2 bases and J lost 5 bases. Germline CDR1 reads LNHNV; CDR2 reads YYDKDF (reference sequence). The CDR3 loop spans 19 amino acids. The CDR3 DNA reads TGTGCCACCAGCAGACTCCATCCATATAAGCAGGGGGCTTGGGAGACCCAGTACTTC. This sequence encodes CATSRLHPYKQGAWETQYF.

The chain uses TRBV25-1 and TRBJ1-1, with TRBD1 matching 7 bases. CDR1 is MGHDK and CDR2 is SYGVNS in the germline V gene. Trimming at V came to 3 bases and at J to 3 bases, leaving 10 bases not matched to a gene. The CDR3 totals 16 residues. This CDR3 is CASSDPDRAGYTEAFF. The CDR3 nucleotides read TGTGCCAGCAGTGACCCAGACAGGGCGGGATACACTGAAGCTTTCTTT.

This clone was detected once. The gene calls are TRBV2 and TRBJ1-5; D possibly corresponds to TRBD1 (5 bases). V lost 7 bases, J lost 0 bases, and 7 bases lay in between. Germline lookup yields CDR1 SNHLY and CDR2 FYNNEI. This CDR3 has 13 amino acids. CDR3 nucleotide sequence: TGTGCCAGCACGGGGCCTAGCAATCAGCCCCAGCATTTT. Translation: CASTGPSNQPQHF.

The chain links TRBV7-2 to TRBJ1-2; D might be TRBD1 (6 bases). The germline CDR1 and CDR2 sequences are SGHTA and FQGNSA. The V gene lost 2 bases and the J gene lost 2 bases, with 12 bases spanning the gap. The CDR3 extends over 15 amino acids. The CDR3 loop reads CASSLSWTVNYGYTF. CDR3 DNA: TGTGCCAGCAGCTTATCCTGGACAGTGAACTATGGCTACACCTTC.